This T cell receptor beta chain was captured in a study of T cells after yellow fever vaccination. TCRdb recomputed calls from the 5' RACE reads with MiXCR, one row per CDR3 protein. The repertoire has hundreds of thousands of distinct CDR3 sequences, 3% to 4.5% of them found once; the top ten carry around 20%. This clonotype was seen a few times. Germline V gene sequence: CDR1 MNHNY, CDR2 SVGAGI (reference sequence). V lost 2 bases, J lost 1 base, and 8 bases lay in between. The CDR3 length is 14 residues. The TCR originated in a man aged 18-30 years who received the YFV17D yellow fever vaccine. J is TRBJ1-1 and V is TRBV6-6; possible D gene TRBD1, 5 bases. The material was PBMCs, obtained on the day of the yellow fever booster vaccination. The CDR3 region has the DNA TGTGCCAGCAGTTACCAAGACAGGAACACTGAAGCTTTCTTT. The encoded protein is CASSYQDRNTEAFF.